The 27 T cell receptor beta chains reported below all come from one sample, sequenced in a study of neoadjuvant nivolumab and ipilimumab in lung cancer. Profiling relied on immunoSEQ multiplex PCR, and the TCRdb table lists in-frame clones only, not all of them. The sample gives 40,000 to 60,000 clones, more than 85% of which show up once; more than 3% is in the top ten. The specimen comprised blood, sampled before neoadjuvant nivolumab, alone or with ipilimumab. Receptors originate from an adult with non-small cell lung cancer. Some clones in this sample may be carry-over from other donors' samples.

The V gene is TRBV30, the J gene TRBJ2-1; 7 bases fit TRBD2. Unmatched junction bases numbered 18, after V lost 3 bases and J lost 16 bases. Germline values: CDR1 GTSNPN, CDR2 SVGIG (reference sequence). This CDR3 contains 14 residues. The CDR3 bases are TGTGCCTGGAGCGCAAACGGACTAGATGAGGCCCATTTCTTC. Residues: CAWSANGLDEAHFF.

This chain uses TRBV6-1 with TRBJ1-2, with TRBD1 as a possible D gene (6 bases). The V gene lost 1 base and the J gene lost 8 bases, with 20 bases spanning the gap. Looked up from germline, CDR1 is MNHNS and CDR2 is SASEGT. CDR3 size: 16 residues. CDR3 amino acids: CASSEGTELRRSGYTF. In DNA, the CDR3 is TGTGCCAGCAGTGAAGGGACAGAACTTCGGCGGTCGGGCTACACCTTC.

The chain uses TRBV5-6 and TRBJ1-2, with 8 bases aligning to TRBD1. CDR3 length: 15 amino acids. The germline gives CDR1 SGHDT, CDR2 YYEEEE. The trim removed 4 bases at V and 4 bases at J, leaving 9 bases unmatched. The CDR3 nucleotides are TGTGCCAGCAGCGCACTGACAGGGGAGGGCTATGGCTACACCTTC. This encodes CASSALTGEGYGYTF.

The chain carries TRBV5-6 and TRBJ2-5, with D perhaps TRBD2 (6 bases). V lost 3 bases and J 4 bases, leaving 19 bases between the germline ends. The CDR3 spans 16 residues. Germline CDR1 and CDR2: SGHDT and YYEEEE. The CDR3, as DNA: TGTGCCAGCAGCTACAGGTGGGGCGGGATAGGAGAGACCCAGTACTTC. Protein: CASSYRWGGIGETQYF.

The genes are TRBV30 and TRBJ1-2, with D unclear. CDR1 is GTSNPN and CDR2 is SVGIG in the germline V gene (reference sequence). This CDR3 is 12 amino acids long. V lost 3 bases, J lost 11 bases, and 16 bases lay in between. CDR3 bases: TGTGCCTGGAGCCCACTACCCCCGTCTTACACCTTC. Amino acid sequence: CAWSPLPPSYTF.

This rearrangement joins TRBV5-4 to TRBJ2-5; D gene uncertain. Germline values: CDR1 SGHNT, CDR2 YYREEE (reference sequence). V was shortened by 2 bases and J by 5 bases, with 7 bases between the two germline ends. There are 12 residues in the CDR3. CDR3 region: CASSFGPETQYF. The CDR3 coding sequence is TGTGCCAGCAGCTTCGGGCCGGAGACCCAGTACTTC.

This chain uses TRBV11-3 with TRBJ2-7; TRBD1 matches at 8 bases. With 4 bases clipped from V and 5 bases from J, the junction kept 7 bases outside the gene matches. The CDR3 consists of 14 residues. Germline-derived CDR1 and CDR2 are SGHNT and YENEEA. CDR3: CASSSRTGFNEQYF. CDR3 DNA: TGTGCCAGCAGCTCAAGGACAGGGTTCAACGAGCAGTACTTC.

The chain recombines TRBV7-6 with TRBJ2-1; weak D call: TRBD2 (5 bases). The germline V gene encodes CDR1 SGHVS and CDR2 FNYEAQ. CDR3 length equals 14 residues. V gave up 6 bases and J gave up 8 bases, with 17 bases separating them. CDR3 bases: TGTGCCAGCAGTGGCAGAGGGAGCTTCTATGAGCAGTTCTTC. Translation: CASSGRGSFYEQFF.

This rearrangement joins TRBV6-1 to TRBJ1-2, with TRBD1 as a possible D gene (6 bases). Germline V lookup: CDR1 MNHNS, CDR2 SASEGT. Trimming removed 5 bases at V and 4 bases at J, with 11 bases between. There are 13 residues in the CDR3. The CDR3 reads CASSPDRIYGYTF. The CDR3, as DNA: TGTGCCAGCAGTCCCGACAGGATCTATGGCTACACCTTC.

J is TRBJ2-3 and V is TRBV18; D gene uncertain. The CDR3 consists of 13 residues. Germline V lookup: CDR1 KGHSH, CDR2 LQKENI. Trimming pared 1 base from V and 6 bases from J, leaving 8 bases between. The CDR3 sequence: CASSPLITDTQYF. The CDR3 DNA is TGTGCCAGCTCACCACTTATCACTGATACGCAGTATTTT.

J is TRBJ2-7 and V is TRBV25-1; D might be TRBD1 (5 bases). V dropped 3 bases and J dropped 0 bases, with 12 bases sitting between them. This CDR3 is 15 amino acids long. CDR1 is MGHDK, CDR2 SYGVNS, per germline. The CDR3 region has the DNA TGTGCCAGCAGTGACCCGGACACAAGCTCCTACGAGCAGTACTTC. It codes for CASSDPDTSSYEQYF.

The rearrangement joins TRBV7-2 to TRBJ2-7, with no clear D. From germline, CDR1 is SGHTA and CDR2 FQGNSA. The CDR3 extends over 14 amino acids. Between the trimmed V and J ends, which lost 0 bases and 4 bases, there was a span of 10 bases. The CDR3 DNA follows: TGTGCCAGCAGCTTAGCGGGCAGGCCATACGAGCAGTACTTC. Encoded protein: CASSLAGRPYEQYF.

The V gene is TRBV18, the J gene TRBJ2-5; 8 bases align to TRBD1. V shed 3 bases, J shed 5 bases, and the junction held 11 bases outside the gene matches. The germline V gene has CDR1 KGHSH and CDR2 LQKENI. The length of the CDR3 is 16 residues. In DNA form, the CDR3 reads TGTGCCAGCTCACCCCTCGGACAGGGTTTTTCGGAGACCCAGTACTTC. Protein sequence: CASSPLGQGFSETQYF.

This clone was counted once. V gene TRBV27 combines with J gene TRBJ2-3; TRBD2 might be the D (5 bases). The CDR3 sequence is 14 residues long. Germline CDR1 MNHEY, CDR2 SMNVEV (reference sequence). Trimming took 3 bases from V and 5 from J, leaving 12 bases between them. The CDR3: CASSFELAVDTQYF. The DNA of the CDR3 is TGTGCCAGCAGTTTTGAGCTAGCAGTAGATACGCAGTATTTT.

This chain uses TRBV6-5 with TRBJ2-5, with TRBD1 matching 7 bases. The germline CDR1 and CDR2 sequences are MNHEY and SVGAGI. V lost 1 base and J lost 2; bases outside the gene matches: 1. The CDR3 runs 14 residues. This CDR3 is CASSYWGQQETQYF. The CDR3 DNA reads as TGTGCCAGCAGTTACTGGGGACAGCAAGAGACCCAGTACTTC.

This chain uses TRBV7-9 with TRBJ2-1; D is unclear. This CDR3 spans 13 amino acids. Trimming stripped 3 bases from V and 9 bases from J, with 12 bases between. Germline assignment: CDR1 SEHNR and CDR2 FQNEAQ (reference sequence). CDR3: CASSLGQWSEQFF. The DNA for the CDR3 is TGTGCCAGCAGCTTGGGCCAGTGGAGTGAGCAGTTCTTC.

The count of this clone is one. J is TRBJ2-3 and V is TRBV6-6; D possibly corresponds to TRBD1 (6 bases). V lost 6 bases to trimming and J lost 1 base, with 14 bases between them. The CDR3 totals 15 residues. Germline CDR1 is MNHNY and CDR2 is SVGAGI (reference sequence). The CDR3: CASSPRGGRTDTQYF. The CDR3 bases are TGTGCCAGCAGCCCCAGAGGGGGACGCACAGATACGCAGTATTTT.

The rearrangement joins TRBV7-2 to TRBJ1-2; a possible D gene is TRBD1 (6 bases). Germline lookup yields CDR1 SGHTA and CDR2 FQGNSA. V lost 5 bases to trimming and J lost 0 bases, with 16 bases between them. CDR3 length: 16 amino acids. The DNA of the CDR3 is TGTGCCAGCAGCCCCGGGGGGCGGAAAGCTAACTATGGCTACACCTTC. Its protein product is CASSPGGRKANYGYTF.

This chain uses TRBV11-3 with TRBJ2-5; D is unresolved. CDR3 length: 13 amino acids. Trimming cost V 2 bases and J 5 bases, with 9 bases left between them. Germline assignment: CDR1 SGHNT and CDR2 YENEEA. CDR3 sequence reads: CASSLTMVETQYF. The CDR3, as DNA: TGTGCCAGCAGCTTAACCATGGTCGAGACCCAGTACTTC.

The rearrangement uses TRBV13 and TRBJ2-6; no clear D. The CDR3 has 15 amino acids. V was clipped by 5 bases and J by 4 bases, with 12 bases between them. Germline V gives CDR1 PRHDT, CDR2 FYEKMQ (reference sequence). The CDR3 spells CASSPIGSGANVLTF. CDR3 sequence (DNA): TGTGCCAGCAGCCCTATTGGTTCCGGGGCCAACGTCCTGACTTTC.

J is TRBJ1-5 and V is TRBV29-1; D gene uncertain. Trimming pared 4 bases from V and 2 bases from J, leaving 9 bases between. The CDR3 contains 13 residues. The germline V gene has CDR1 SQVTM and CDR2 ANQGSEA. The CDR3 region has the DNA TGCAGCGTTGGGACCGAGGGCAATCAGCCCCAGCATTTT. Encoded protein: CSVGTEGNQPQHF.

The J gene is TRBJ1-2, the V gene TRBV6-1, with D unresolved. Trimming left V 1 base short and J 3 bases short, with 9 bases between. The CDR3 is made up of 14 amino acids. The germline V gene has CDR1 MNHNS and CDR2 SASEGT. This CDR3 reads CASSEGPRDYGYTF. For the CDR3, the DNA is TGTGCCAGCAGTGAAGGTCCCCGAGACTATGGCTACACCTTC.

This chain joins TRBV30 and TRBJ2-7; D call uncertain. Germline V gene data show CDR1 as GTSNPN and CDR2 as SVGIG (reference sequence). This CDR3 contains 11 residues. V dropped 2 bases and J dropped 5 bases, with 7 bases sitting between them. The CDR3 protein is CAWSPSNEQYF. Here the CDR3 DNA reads TGTGCCTGGAGTCCCTCGAACGAGCAGTACTTC. The full variable domain, completed using reference TRBV30 and TRBJ2-7, is SQTIHQWPATLVQPVGSPLSLECTVEGTSNPNLYWYRQAAGRGLQLLFYSVGIGQISSEVPQNLSASRPQDRQFILSSKKLLLSDSGFYLCAWSPSNEQYFGPGTRLTVT.

The V gene is TRBV9, the J gene TRBJ2-5; D is possibly TRBD1 (6 bases). This CDR3 region has 14 residues. Trimming shortened V by 0 bases and J by 4 bases, and 10 bases separated the two germline ends. CDR1 and CDR2 (germline): SGDLS, YYNGEE. The CDR3 reads CASSVGAGAETQYF. CDR3 DNA: TGTGCCAGCAGCGTAGGGGCAGGGGCAGAGACCCAGTACTTC. The full variable domain, rest sourced from reference TRBV9 and TRBJ2-5, is DSGVTQTPKHLITATGQRVTLRCSPRSGDLSVYWYQQSLDQGLQFLIQYYNGEERAKGNILERFSAQQFPDLHSELNLSSLELGDSALYFCASSVGAGAETQYFGPGTRLLVL.

The chain combines TRBV7-2 with TRBJ2-7, with D perhaps matching TRBD2 (6 bases). Trimming took 2 bases from V and 0 from J, leaving 8 bases between them. CDR3 length equals 14 residues. Germline V CDR1 and CDR2: SGHTA, FQGNSA. CDR3 nucleotides: TGTGCCAGCAGCTTACGGGAGTACTCCTACGAGCAGTACTTC. Translated, it gives CASSLREYSYEQYF.

The V gene is TRBV5-1, the J gene TRBJ1-2, with D perhaps matching TRBD1 (6 bases). The CDR3 is made up of 16 amino acids. CDR1 is SGHRS, CDR2 YFSETQ, per germline. V gave up 0 bases and J gave up 7 bases, with 19 bases separating them. The CDR3 is CASSLGRGMGIPGYTF. The CDR3 nucleotides read TGCGCCAGCAGCTTGGGTAGGGGGATGGGGATCCCTGGCTACACCTTC.

V usage is TRBV4-1 and J usage is TRBJ2-5, with 10 bases identical to TRBD2. CDR3 size: 16 residues. The V segment lost 1 base and the J segment 1 base; nucleotides outside the gene matches: 3. Germline lookup yields CDR1 MGHRA and CDR2 YSYEKL. CDR3 nucleotides: TGCGCCAGCAGCCAAGCGTTAGCGGGAGGCCAAGAGACCCAGTACTTC. This translates into CASSQALAGGQETQYF.